Given below is one TCR beta chain in context. Trimming took 5 bases from V and 3 from J, leaving 14 bases between them. Per germline, CDR1 SNHLY and CDR2 FYNNEI. The CDR3 has 14 amino acids. The data stem from a study of blood T cell repertoires in COVID-19. Looking at the study overall: Samples taken during acute and convalescent COVID-19 were collected in the United States, Italy and Spain. Sources were T cells, B-cell-depleted T cells, or PBMCs; the material itself was cDNA or gDNA.

During active infection, Seattle patients enrolled and were then monitored through disease. Measured with immunoSEQ multiplex PCR; TCRdb has only the in-frame clones, and not every one. The top ten hold over 5% of the sample, which has about 260,000 clones, about 87% seen once. The specimen sequenced was peripheral blood. This sequence originates from a woman aged 60-75 years with COVID-19, enrolled during active disease. The chain links TRBV2 to TRBJ2-7; TRBD1 might be the D (5 bases). In DNA, the CDR3 is TGTGCCAGCAGTAACCAGGGCTTGGGCTACGAGCAGTACTTC. Protein product: CASSNQGLGYEQYF.